The sequence of this T cell receptor (beta chain) was determined in a study of post-analysis software for immune sequencing data. With respect to this clonotype: Its target is not known.

CDR3 length equals 16 residues. J was trimmed by 2 bases and V by 2 bases; bases with no gene match: 8. Per the germline V gene, CDR1 is SGHRS and CDR2 is YFSETQ. Unique molecular identifiers had been added to the TCR beta cDNA libraries. Using its own MiXCR run on the PCR reads, TCRdb lists one record per CDR3 protein. The data show 750,000 to 950,000 distinct CDR3 sequences, with around 50% seen just once and approximately 4.5% held by the top ten. Study-level points and caveats: There were five or six TRBV segments more frequent in patients than controls, and TRBV5-6, TRBV5-1 and TRBV20-1 were among them. By F measure, samples from a shared preparation batch strongly co-clustered. In multiple sclerosis, normalized Chao1 diversity was significantly below that of controls.

Source material: blood. V and J are TRBV5-1 and TRBJ2-7; 9 positions agree with TRBD2. This TCR was sampled from a girl aged 10 to 17 with multiple sclerosis. The CDR3 bases are TGCGCCAGCAGCTTACTTAGCGGGGGATTCCCCTACGAGCAGTACTTC. This encodes CASSLLSGGFPYEQYF.